One sample yielded the 6 T cell receptor beta chains listed below, sequenced in a study of patients and donors after allogeneic stem cell transplantation. TCRdb reprocessed the RT-PCR reads via MiXCR and lists one record per CDR3 protein. The data show 800,000 to 1,000,000 distinct CDR3 sequences, over 15% seen once. The sample consisted of blood, either unsorted or a sorted T cell fraction (not recorded which). The receptor source for this set is a human donor who was either an allogeneic HSCT recipient or a stem cell or donor lymphocyte infusion donor (not recorded which). It is not recorded whose cells these are; they may come from a transplant donor.

This clonotype was detected only a few times. This sequence joins TRBV25-1 and TRBJ2-3; 8 nucleotides align to TRBD2. Germline V gives CDR1 MGHDK, CDR2 SYGVNS. The CDR3 totals 17 residues. V was clipped by 1 base and J by 2 bases; unmatched bases: 8. The chain's CDR3 is CASSELGKRGNTDTQYF. The CDR3 nucleotides read TGTGCCAGCAGTGAATTGGGCAAGCGGGGGAACACAGATACGCAGTATTTT.

This clonotype was observed a few times. CDR3 sequence reads: CASSQGGIPYNSPLHF. The CDR3, as DNA: TGCGCCAGCAGCCAAGGGGGGATACCCTATAATTCACCCCTCCACTTT. The chain employs TRBV4-1 and TRBJ1-6; tentative D call: TRBD1 (5 bases). The CDR3 has 16 amino acids. V lost 1 base and J lost 2, with 9 bases in between. Germline CDR1 reads MGHRA; CDR2 reads YSYEKL.

The chain joins TRBV12-3 or TRBV12-4 to TRBJ1-2; D not certain. Trimming pared 0 bases from V and 3 bases from J, leaving 8 bases between. The CDR3 is 14 amino acids. The CDR3 coding sequence is TGTGCCAGCAGTTTAGCTGCAGGTGACTATGGCTACACCTTC. This encodes CASSLAAGDYGYTF.

The genes are TRBV20-1 and TRBJ1-2, with D unresolved. The CDR3 is made up of 13 amino acids. Trimming took off 4 bases at V and 8 bases at J, with 17 bases between the two ends. Germline assignment: CDR1 DFQATT and CDR2 SNEGSKA (reference sequence). CDR3 nucleotide sequence: TGCAGTGCTACCGCGGTGGGAGGTGAAGGCTACACCTTC. This sequence encodes CSATAVGGEGYTF.

In nucleotides, the CDR3 is TGCGCCAGCAGCTTGGAGGCTAGCGGGATTTCCTACGAGCAGTACTTC. Its translation is CASSLEASGISYEQYF. The V and J genes are TRBV5-1 and TRBJ2-7, with TRBD2 matching over 9 bases. Germline lookup yields CDR1 SGHRS and CDR2 YFSETQ. The ends lost 0 bases at V and 1 base at J; junction bases unmatched: 5. This CDR3 has 16 residues.

This rearrangement joins TRBV6-5 to TRBJ2-3, with 12 bases lining up with TRBD2. The V gene's germline CDR1 is MNHEY and CDR2 SVGAGI. The V segment lost 3 bases and the J segment 5 bases; nucleotides outside the gene matches: 6. The CDR3 covers 16 residues. CDR3 region: CASSYGRTSGVDTQYF. CDR3 sequence (DNA): TGTGCCAGCAGTTATGGGAGGACTAGCGGGGTAGATACGCAGTATTTT.